What follows is one TCR beta chain and its context. The CDR3 sequence is 16 residues long. Germline CDR1 is DFQATT and CDR2 is SNEGSKA (reference sequence). V shed 0 bases, J shed 3 bases, and the junction held 8 bases outside the gene matches. This sample was taken from a study of T-cell memory formation after mild COVID-19. TCRdb redid the calling of the 5' RACE reads with MiXCR, one entry per CDR3 protein. Seen here are about 270,000 distinct CDR3 sequences, roughly 15% observed once, and the top ten hold roughly 25%. The sequenced material came from PBMCs or a T cell subset sorted from them (not recorded which). J is TRBJ1-5 and V is TRBV20-1, with TRBD1 matching over 7 bases. This clonotype was obtained from a man between 18 and 29 years old who had mild COVID-19 (a few samples of this study predate the infection). Cell type and time point are not known. For the CDR3, the DNA is TGCAGTGCTAGAGATTCAAGGCAGGGGGACAATCAGCCCCAGCATTTT. Translation: CSARDSRQGDNQPQHF.